This is a list of T cell receptor beta chains from one sample in a study of identical twins. TCRdb reprocessed the 5' RACE reads via MiXCR and lists one record per CDR3 protein. The table records 1,800,000 or so distinct CDR3 sequences, around a third of them present only once. Material for sequencing was cord blood. These receptors came from a newborn girl in good health. The CDR3 runs from the conserved cysteine through the conserved F or W.

v_call,cdr3_aa
TRBV2,CARSDDSGGFEQYF
TRBV12-3/TRBV12-4,CASSLLQGAKNIQYF
TRBV20-1,CSAREDRNSPLHF
TRBV7-8,CASSLVAGLAGGIAYEQYF
TRBV5-1,CASSLAAGTGENIQYF
TRBV20-1,CSANEGVAGAQYF
TRBV27,CASRGEWNSPLHF
TRBV27,CASSPIGLAGRYEQYF
TRBV20-1,CSAREGPWGGWGNQPQHF
TRBV5-1,CASSLVGQGRDTQYF
TRBV27,CASRPGTGDSPLHF
TRBV4-1,CASRSPGRRGNGEKLFF
TRBV29-1,CSVCRDLNNEQFF
TRBV3-1,CASSQASSSYNEQFF
TRBV5-1,CASSLGRSHRQEKLFF
TRBV20-1,CSARDSIDPSNEQFF
TRBV20-1,CSARDFFGGANTQYF